This passage covers 23 T cell receptor beta chains from one sample sequenced in a study of cytomegalovirus exposure and HLA in healthy donors. PCR amplification relied on 60 Vbeta primers (plus 13 Jbeta primers). Produced via immunoSEQ multiplex PCR; TCRdb's table is partial and in-frame only. The sample lists 90,000 to 140,000 clones, approximately 70% occurring once. Specimen: PBMCs. The receptors stem from a man between 25 and 39 years old in good health and CMV-seronegative.

This clone was observed a handful of times. The chain joins TRBV5-4 to TRBJ1-2; no firm D call. CDR1 SGHNT and CDR2 YYREEE come from the germline V gene (reference sequence). The ends were cut back, 2 bases at V and 3 bases at J, with 17 bases in the middle. The length of the CDR3 is 16 residues. CDR3 in DNA: TGTGCCAGCAGCTTTGGAGTGTCCGGGGAGGACTATGGCTACACCTTC. It encodes CASSFGVSGEDYGYTF.

The genes are TRBV6-6 and TRBJ2-7, with TRBD1 identical over 7 bases. Germline loops: CDR1 MNHNY, CDR2 SVGAGI (reference sequence). The CDR3 spans 13 residues. V shed 5 bases and J 3 bases; nucleotides not matched to a gene: 4. DNA of the CDR3: TGTGCCAGCAGTCAAGGGGGCTTCTACGAGCAGTACTTC. Its protein is CASSQGGFYEQYF.

This CDR3 is CASRFTGSSNQPQHF. Here the CDR3 DNA reads TGTGCCAGCAGATTTACCGGGAGTAGCAATCAGCCCCAGCATTTT. J is TRBJ1-5 and V is TRBV28; D not resolved. CDR1 is MDHEN and CDR2 is SYDVKM in the germline V gene. This CDR3 region has 15 residues. V was clipped by 6 bases and J by 0 bases, with 12 bases between them.

This clone was seen a few times. Written as DNA, the CDR3 is TGTGCCAGCTCACCACCTGACAGCGTTGGGACCCAGTACTTC. Its translation: CASSPPDSVGTQYF. The J gene is TRBJ2-5, the V gene TRBV18; D is possibly TRBD1 (5 bases). Germline V lookup: CDR1 KGHSH, CDR2 LQKENI. The CDR3 runs to 14 residues. With 0 bases removed from V and 7 bases from J, the gap between germline ends came to 12 bases.

A few counts support this clone. The J gene is TRBJ2-2, the V gene TRBV2; D is perhaps TRBD2 (5 bases). CDR1 SNHLY and CDR2 FYNNEI come from the germline V gene. V lost 6 bases and J lost 6, with 11 bases in between. This CDR3 comprises 13 residues. This chain's CDR3 is CASSAEAAGELFF. The CDR3 nucleotides are TGTGCCAGCAGCGCAGAAGCGGCCGGGGAGCTGTTTTTT.

The chain recombines TRBV27 with TRBJ1-6; 9 bases fit TRBD1. Germline CDR1 and CDR2: MNHEY and SMNVEV (reference sequence). The CDR3 is 17 amino acids. V shed 2 bases, J shed 10 bases, and the junction held 12 bases outside the gene matches. CDR3 amino acids: CASSLVPGQGSGSPLHF. The CDR3 coding sequence is TGTGCCAGCAGTTTAGTCCCGGGACAGGGTTCAGGCTCACCCCTCCACTTT.

This clone has just a few counts. This chain uses TRBV5-4 with TRBJ2-3, with 9 nucleotides matching TRBD1. CDR3 size: 15 residues. The J segment lost 4 bases and the V segment lost 0 bases, leaving 3 bases of the junction unmatched. The germline V gene has CDR1 SGHNT and CDR2 YYREEE (reference sequence). CDR3 sequence: CASSLETGGSDTQYF. The CDR3, as DNA: TGTGCCAGCAGCTTGGAGACAGGGGGATCAGATACGCAGTATTTT.

The rearrangement uses TRBV7-9 and TRBJ1-3, with 10 bases that match TRBD1. The V segment lost 4 bases and the J segment 2 bases; nucleotides outside the gene matches: 2. The CDR3 spans 15 residues. Germline V lookup: CDR1 SEHNR, CDR2 FQNEAQ (reference sequence). CDR3 in amino acids: CASSYGQGAGNTIYF. The CDR3 bases are TGTGCCAGCAGCTACGGACAGGGGGCTGGAAACACCATATATTTT.

V is TRBV7-2 and J is TRBJ2-1; TRBD1 agrees at 9 bases. V lost 4 bases, J lost 3 bases, and 4 bases stayed unmatched. Looked up from germline, CDR1 is SGHTA and CDR2 is FQGNSA. This CDR3 has 15 residues. CDR3 coding DNA: TGTGCCAGCAGCTCGGGACAGGGACTCTACAATGAGCAGTTCTTC. Residues: CASSSGQGLYNEQFF.

The chain carries TRBV7-2 and TRBJ1-2, with 7 bases fitting TRBD1. Germline trimming cut 5 bases from V and 2 bases from J; bases unmatched to any gene: 5. CDR3 size: 14 residues. CDR1 and CDR2 from the germline V gene are SGHTA and FQGNSA. The chain's CDR3 is CASSPKTGNYGYTF. The CDR3 coding sequence is TGTGCCAGCAGCCCTAAGACAGGGAACTATGGCTACACCTTC.

This clone was recorded only once. V is TRBV11-3 and J is TRBJ2-5, with 10 bases that match TRBD1. The CDR3 runs to 13 residues. V trimming: 5 bases; J trimming: 5 bases; junction bases outside the gene matches: 2. Germline V CDR1 and CDR2: SGHNT, YENEEA. CDR3 DNA sequence: TGTGCCAGCAGCCGGACAGGGGGGGAGACCCAGTACTTC. This sequence encodes CASSRTGGETQYF.

This chain uses TRBV28 with TRBJ1-1, with 8 bases that match TRBD1. V shed 2 bases and J 1 base; nucleotides not matched to a gene: 6. The CDR3 totals 16 residues. The germline CDR1 and CDR2 sequences are MDHEN and SYDVKM. CDR3 nucleotide sequence: TGTGCCAGCAGTTTAGCCCGGGACAGGAGGAACACTGAAGCTTTCTTT. It is translated as CASSLARDRRNTEAFF.

This clone was recorded once. The V call is TRBV16, the J call TRBJ2-4; 10 bases line up with TRBD2. In germline, CDR1 is KGHSY, CDR2 FQNENV. The CDR3 extends over 17 amino acids. The V and J ends lost 4 bases and 0 bases, in that order; junction bases with no gene match: 6. CDR3 nucleotide sequence: TGTGCCAGCAGCCTCCGGACTAGCGGAGTAGCCAAAAACATTCAGTACTTC. The encoded protein is CASSLRTSGVAKNIQYF.

V gene TRBV4-3 combines with J gene TRBJ2-7; D is ambiguous. CDR1 is LGHNA and CDR2 is YSLEER in the germline V gene. The CDR3 sequence is 13 residues long. V dropped 0 bases and J dropped 6 bases, with 9 bases sitting between them. CDR3 nucleotides: TGCGCCAGCAGCCAAGATCGCCTGCGCGAGCAGTACTTC. As protein: CASSQDRLREQYF.

The count of this clone is one. J is TRBJ2-7 and V is TRBV2; a possible D gene is TRBD1 (5 bases). CDR1 is SNHLY and CDR2 is FYNNEI in the germline V gene. The V and J ends lost 3 bases and 5 bases respectively, with 14 bases between them. The CDR3 is 14 residues long. CDR3 sequence reads: CASSDRVDINEQYF. For the CDR3, the DNA is TGTGCCAGCAGTGACAGGGTAGATATCAACGAGCAGTACTTC.

This clone was seen a few times. At one of its ends the junction is not consistent with the germline gene, which may arise from a read error. The rearrangement links TRBV7-9 to TRBJ2-2; 9 bases are shared with TRBD1. The V gene's germline CDR1 is SEHNR and CDR2 FQNEAQ (reference sequence). The CDR3 has 17 amino acids. The CDR3 nucleotides read TGTTCCAGCAGCTTGCGTGCAAGGACAGGGGACACCGGGGAGCTGTTTTTT. It yields the protein CSSSLRARTGDTGELFF.

V and J are TRBV30 and TRBJ1-2, with TRBD1 as a possible D gene (6 bases). V was clipped by 0 bases and J by 6 bases, with 20 bases between them. The CDR3 length is 16 residues. Looked up from germline, CDR1 is GTSNPN and CDR2 is SVGIG (reference sequence). In nucleotides, the CDR3 is TGTGCCTGGAGTGTTAGGTGGGACACCTTAAGGAATGGCTACACCTTC. Translation: CAWSVRWDTLRNGYTF.

The chain couples TRBV2 to TRBJ2-1; D is possibly TRBD2 (5 bases). Trimming shortened V by 3 bases and J by 6 bases, and 12 bases separated the two germline ends. Per germline, CDR1 SNHLY and CDR2 FYNNEI. CDR3 length equals 14 residues. CDR3 coding DNA: TGTGCCAGCAGTGAGACTATCCTACTCAATGAGCAGTTCTTC. It yields the protein CASSETILLNEQFF.

V gene TRBV12-5 combines with J gene TRBJ1-2, with a possible D match to TRBD1 (6 bases). The length of the CDR3 is 15 residues. Trimming left V 7 bases short and J 2 bases short, with 17 bases between. The germline V gene has CDR1 LGHNT and CDR2 FRNRAP. Here the CDR3 reads CASAMGGGGNYGYTF. The CDR3 DNA reads TGTGCTAGTGCCATGGGGGGAGGGGGAAACTATGGCTACACCTTC.

The chain joins TRBV7-2 to TRBJ1-4, with TRBD1 matching 8 bases. This CDR3 is 18 amino acids long. The V and J ends lost 1 base and 4 bases, in that order; junction bases with no gene match: 11. Germline-derived CDR1 and CDR2 are SGHTA and FQGNSA. The CDR3: CASSLGGGRGPGNEKLFF. DNA for the CDR3: TGTGCCAGCAGCTTAGGAGGGGGCAGGGGGCCTGGTAATGAAAAACTGTTTTTT.

V and J are TRBV2 and TRBJ2-1; TRBD2 aligns across 7 bases. J was trimmed by 0 bases and V by 2 bases; bases with no gene match: 4. The length of the CDR3 is 16 residues. Germline CDR1 reads SNHLY; CDR2 reads FYNNEI. The CDR3 is CASSERRGSSYNEQFF. CDR3 in DNA: TGTGCCAGCAGTGAACGGCGGGGGAGCTCCTACAATGAGCAGTTCTTC.

The CDR3 region has the DNA TGTGCCAGCAGTTTAGCGGGGGATGGTTCACCCCTCCACTTT. It is translated as CASSLAGDGSPLHF. The chain recombines TRBV27 with TRBJ1-6, with D possibly matching TRBD1 (5 bases). The germline gives CDR1 MNHEY, CDR2 SMNVEV (reference sequence). With 2 bases removed from V and 9 bases from J, the gap between germline ends came to 11 bases. The CDR3 consists of 14 residues.

This sequence joins TRBV5-4 and TRBJ2-1; D is possibly TRBD2 (6 bases). Trimming left V 0 bases short and J 9 bases short, with 16 bases between. The CDR3 covers 15 residues. The germline gives CDR1 SGHNT, CDR2 YYREEE (reference sequence). The CDR3 DNA reads as TGTGCCAGCAGCTTGGGGGGAGGAACTAGGGGTGAGCAGTTCTTC. It translates to CASSLGGGTRGEQFF.